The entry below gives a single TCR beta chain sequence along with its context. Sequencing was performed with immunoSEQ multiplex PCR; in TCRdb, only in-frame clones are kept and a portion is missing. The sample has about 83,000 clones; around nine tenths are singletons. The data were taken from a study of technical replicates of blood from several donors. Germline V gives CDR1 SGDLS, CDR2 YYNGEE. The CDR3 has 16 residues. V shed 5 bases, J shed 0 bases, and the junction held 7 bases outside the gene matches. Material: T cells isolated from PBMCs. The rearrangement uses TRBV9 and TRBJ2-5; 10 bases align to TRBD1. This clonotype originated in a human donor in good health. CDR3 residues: CASSTGTGDYQETQYF. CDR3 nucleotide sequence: TGTGCCAGCAGTACCGGGACAGGGGACTACCAAGAGACCCAGTACTTC.